This T cell receptor (beta chain) stems from a study of blood T cell repertoires in COVID-19. Assay used: immunoSEQ multiplex PCR; TCRdb lists only in-frame clones, some missing. This sample has over 150,000 clones; around 80% occur once, and the top ten carry less than 3.5%. This CDR3 comprises 14 residues. Losses at the gene ends were 5 bases for V and 5 bases for J; bases not matched to a gene: 8. Germline V lookup: CDR1 MNHEY, CDR2 SVGEGT. The sequence was collected from a woman between 55 and 75 years old with acute or convalescent COVID-19. This chain joins TRBV6-2 or TRBV6-3 and TRBJ1-2, with 7 bases identical to TRBD1. Sequencing used peripheral blood. In DNA form, the CDR3 reads TGTGCCAGCAGTGGGACCGACAGGGATTATGGCTACACCTTC. This encodes CASSGTDRDYGYTF.